This T cell receptor beta chain emerged from a study of shared clonotypes between healthy human individuals. For the study at large: CD4 naive cells filled three plates per donor, CD4 memory three, CD8 naive two and CD8 memory one.

Germline CDR1 reads SGHTA; CDR2 reads FQGTGA. The CDR3 length is 17 residues. The V segment lost 2 bases and the J segment 5 bases; nucleotides outside the gene matches: 12. Deep-level running was used for the assay. The repertoire was sequenced with immunoSEQ multiplex PCR; TCRdb's copy has only in-frame clones and lacks some. In the table there are roughly 720,000 clones, 90% of which are singletons. CD45RO+ cells joined CCR7-negative CD45RA+ TemRA cells to form CD8 memory. Sequenced: memory CD8+ T cells from PBMCs. As for subset: CD45RO+ cells pooled with CCR7-negative TemRA cells. The source of this sequence is a man aged 18 to 29 in good health. Some clones in this sample may be carry-over from other donors' samples. J is TRBJ2-7 and V is TRBV7-3; 10 bases line up with TRBD2. CDR3 residues: CASSLSAPSGRSHEQYF. As DNA, the CDR3 is TGTGCCAGCAGCTTATCGGCTCCTAGCGGGAGATCCCACGAGCAGTACTTC.